This T cell receptor (beta chain) originates from a study of T cells in Graves' hyperthyroidism and ophthalmopathy. General study points: Within blood appeared most thyroid clonotypes that had expanded above 0.001.

This clonotype was detected ten times or more. Its antigen is unidentified. The V end lost 0 bases, the J end lost 4 bases, and 11 bases lay between the germline ends. Germline V gene data show CDR1 as ENHRY and CDR2 as SYGVKD. The CDR3 is 15 residues long. RNA transcripts gave rise to amplified TCR beta CDR3 regions. First-round RT-PCR of the TCR CDR3 relied on the HTBI primer set. MiXCR was run by TCRdb on the multiplex PCR reads, yielding one entry per CDR3 protein. The sample lists 300,000 to 450,000 distinct CDR3 sequences, approximately 15% occurring once. Recently diagnosed hyperthyroidism of less than 2 months' duration affected patients aged 18 to 65. Based on clinical symptoms, serum thyroxine and TRAb, thyroid ultrasound and orbital computed tomography, diagnoses were reached.

The rearrangement links TRBV10-3 to TRBJ2-3; D uncertain. The sequence came from a woman aged 55-69 years with Graves' hyperthyroidism. Sequencing used blood. CDR3 nucleotides: TGTGCCATCAGTGAGTCGGTTTTGCGCCCAGATACGCAGTATTTT. Residues: CAISESVLRPDTQYF.